These 27 T cell receptor beta chains originate from one sample sequenced in a study of T cell changes during pregnancy in multiple sclerosis. Sequenced by immunoSEQ multiplex PCR; TCRdb stores in-frame clones only, minus some. This sample carries more than 50,000 clones, 80% to 90% of them seen once, and the ten largest clones take 2% to 3%. This material consisted of peripheral blood, taken in the first trimester of pregnancy. The receptors come from a female donor with multiple sclerosis, enrolled in a pregnancy study.

This chain joins TRBV4-3 and TRBJ1-1; no clear D gene. Germline CDR1 reads LGHNA; CDR2 reads YSLEER. The CDR3 is made up of 15 amino acids. V gave up 3 bases and J gave up 2 bases, with 13 bases separating them. CDR3 sequence reads: CASSHRPGINTEAFF. DNA for the CDR3: TGCGCCAGCAGCCACCGGCCGGGGATAAACACTGAAGCTTTCTTT.

The table lists this clone with a count of one. V gene TRBV5-1 combines with J gene TRBJ2-1; D is perhaps TRBD1 (6 bases). This CDR3 has 14 amino acids. Germline-derived CDR1 and CDR2 are SGHRS and YFSETQ. The V end lost 4 bases, the J end lost 7 bases, and 15 bases lay between the germline ends. The CDR3 spells CASSRGRGRNEQFF. The CDR3 bases are TGCGCCAGCAGCAGGGGGAGAGGACGGAATGAGCAGTTCTTC.

J is TRBJ1-3 and V is TRBV11-2; maybe TRBD1 (5 bases). V was cut by 2 bases and J by 0 bases, with 14 bases left in between. The germline CDR1 and CDR2 sequences are SGHAT and FQNNGV. The CDR3 covers 17 residues. The CDR3: CASSLFPTDSSGNTIYF. The CDR3 DNA is TGTGCCAGCAGCTTATTCCCGACAGATTCCTCTGGAAACACCATATATTTT.

This rearrangement joins TRBV9 to TRBJ2-3; D possibly corresponds to TRBD2 (9 bases). Germline V gene data show CDR1 as SGDLS and CDR2 as YYNGEE. CDR3 size: 16 residues. Trimming cost V 4 bases and J 4 bases, with 19 bases left between them. The CDR3 here is CASSQGAGGPADTQYF. CDR3 nucleotides: TGTGCCAGCAGCCAGGGGGCGGGGGGGCCCGCAGATACGCAGTATTTT. The full variable domain, with the rest looked up from reference TRBV9 and TRBJ2-3, is DSGVTQTPKHLITATGQRVTLRCSPRSGDLSVYWYQQSLDQGLQFLIQYYNGEERAKGNILERFSAQQFPDLHSELNLSSLELGDSALYFCASSQGAGGPADTQYFGPGTRLTVL.

The chain has TRBV27 and TRBJ2-7; TRBD2 matches 10 bases. V shed 2 bases, J shed 6 bases, and the junction held 4 bases outside the gene matches. There are 14 residues in the CDR3. CDR1 MNHEY and CDR2 SMNVEV come from the germline V gene (reference sequence). CDR3 loop: CASSLTAGGFEQYF. The CDR3, as DNA: TGTGCCAGCAGTTTAACAGCGGGGGGGTTCGAGCAGTACTTC.

V usage is TRBV30 and J usage is TRBJ2-1, with 7 bases that match TRBD2. With 3 bases clipped from V and 12 bases from J, the junction kept 14 bases outside the gene matches. Per the germline V gene, CDR1 is GTSNPN and CDR2 is SVGIG (reference sequence). There are 14 residues in the CDR3. CDR3 bases: TGTGCCTGGAGATGGGGAGGGCCCGGGGCGTGGCAGTTCTTC. Amino acids: CAWRWGGPGAWQFF. Full variable domain (remainder filled in from reference TRBV30 and TRBJ2-1): SQTIHQWPATLVQPVGSPLSLECTVEGTSNPNLYWYRQAAGRGLQLLFYSVGIGQISSEVPQNLSASRPQDRQFILSSKKLLLSDSGFYLCAWRWGGPGAWQFFGPGTRLTVL.

The chain is built from TRBV7-9 and TRBJ2-1; a possible D gene is TRBD2 (5 bases). Looked up from germline, CDR1 is SEHNR and CDR2 is FQNEAQ (reference sequence). Trimming took 1 base from V and 7 from J, leaving 17 bases between them. The CDR3 is made up of 16 amino acids. The CDR3 sequence: CASSLDSGLLGNEQFF. In DNA, the CDR3 is TGTGCCAGCAGCTTAGACTCGGGATTACTCGGGAATGAGCAGTTCTTC. The full variable domain, completed using reference TRBV7-9 and TRBJ2-1, is DTGVSQNPRHKITKRGQNVTFRCDPISEHNRLYWYRQTLGQGPEFLTYFQNEAQLEKSRLLSDRFSAERPKGSFSTLEIQRTEQGDSAMYLCASSLDSGLLGNEQFFGPGTRLTVL.

The V call is TRBV2, the J call TRBJ2-5, with TRBD1 identical over 7 bases. The CDR3 sequence is 13 residues long. Germline V CDR1 and CDR2: SNHLY, FYNNEI. The J segment lost 6 bases and the V segment lost 2 bases, leaving 3 bases of the junction unmatched. CDR3 nucleotides: TGTGCCAGCAGTGAAAACAGGGGACAGACCCAGTACTTC. Translating gives CASSENRGQTQYF.

V gene TRBV6-5 combines with J gene TRBJ1-1; D is perhaps TRBD1 (5 bases). The V gene's germline CDR1 is MNHEY and CDR2 SVGAGI. V lost 0 bases and J lost 8, with 19 bases in between. The CDR3 totals 16 residues. The CDR3 reads CASSYSTAELSLEAFF. The DNA for the CDR3 is TGTGCCAGCAGTTACTCGACAGCCGAACTATCCTTGGAAGCTTTCTTT.

The J gene is TRBJ2-5, the V gene TRBV9; 8 nucleotides align to TRBD1. The CDR3 sequence is 18 residues long. Germline V gene lookup returns CDR1 SGDLS and CDR2 YYNGEE. The ends lost 5 bases at V and 5 bases at J; junction bases unmatched: 20. The CDR3 coding sequence is TGTGCCAGCAGTAGGGGGCAGAATCAGGGGGCGTTTTGGGAGACCCAGTACTTC. It translates to CASSRGQNQGAFWETQYF. The full variable domain, completed using reference TRBV9 and TRBJ2-5, is DSGVTQTPKHLITATGQRVTLRCSPRSGDLSVYWYQQSLDQGLQFLIQYYNGEERAKGNILERFSAQQFPDLHSELNLSSLELGDSALYFCASSRGQNQGAFWETQYFGPGTRLLVL.

The rearrangement joins TRBV6-1 to TRBJ2-6; D not resolved. V was shortened by 2 bases and J by 1 base, with 6 bases between the two germline ends. The V gene's germline CDR1 is MNHNS and CDR2 SASEGT. The length of the CDR3 is 15 residues. The CDR3 sequence: CASSERVSGANVLTF. The CDR3 coding sequence is TGTGCCAGCAGTGAACGGGTTTCTGGGGCCAACGTCCTGACTTTC.

J is TRBJ1-1 and V is TRBV7-2; D is uncertain. The CDR3 loop spans 13 amino acids. Germline CDR1 is SGHTA and CDR2 is FQGNSA. Trimming pared 6 bases from V and 0 bases from J, leaving 8 bases between. CDR3 amino acids: CASRRTVNTEAFF. The CDR3 coding sequence is TGTGCCAGCAGGAGAACAGTGAACACTGAAGCTTTCTTT.

This chain links TRBV6-6 with TRBJ1-1; TRBD1 agrees at 7 bases. V trimming: 6 bases; J trimming: 8 bases; junction bases outside the gene matches: 6. Looked up from germline, CDR1 is MNHNY and CDR2 is SVGAGI (reference sequence). CDR3 length equals 12 residues. The CDR3 region has the DNA TGTGCCAGCAGATACAACAGGGGAGAAGCTTTCTTT. Amino acids: CASRYNRGEAFF.

This clone was counted a single time. The chain joins TRBV7-9 to TRBJ2-7; TRBD2 agrees at 7 bases. This CDR3 region has 15 residues. V dropped 5 bases and J dropped 2; count of bases not matched to a gene: 9. Germline V CDR1 and CDR2: SEHNR, FQNEAQ (reference sequence). CDR3 in amino acids: CASSPAGLGAYEQYF. The CDR3 DNA reads as TGTGCCAGCAGCCCCGCAGGACTAGGAGCCTACGAGCAGTACTTC.

The V gene is TRBV19, the J gene TRBJ2-6, with 9 positions matching TRBD1. V lost 3 bases to trimming and J lost 2 bases; unmatched junction nucleotides: 11. The CDR3 covers 19 residues. Germline V gene data show CDR1 as LNHDA and CDR2 as SQIVND (reference sequence). CDR3 bases: TGTGCCAGTAGTATTGTGGGACAGGGCGGACGCCCTGGGGCCAACGTCCTGACTTTC. This codes for CASSIVGQGGRPGANVLTF.

The chain employs TRBV9 and TRBJ2-3, with 8 bases identical to TRBD2. Germline V CDR1 and CDR2: SGDLS, YYNGEE. This CDR3 has 17 amino acids. J lost 1 base, V lost 1 base, and 8 bases had no gene match. This CDR3 is CASSVFSRAGGTDTQYF. The CDR3 coding sequence is TGTGCCAGCAGCGTATTTAGTAGAGCGGGGGGCACAGATACGCAGTATTTT.

The chain joins TRBV5-6 to TRBJ1-3; 7 nucleotides line up with TRBD1. The V gene end was trimmed by 3 bases and the J gene end by 2 bases; junction bases not matched to a gene: 8. The CDR3 is 16 residues long. Germline-derived CDR1 and CDR2 are SGHDT and YYEEEE. Written as DNA, the CDR3 is TGTGCCAGCAGCTACACAGGGGTTTATACTGGAAACACCATATATTTT. As protein: CASSYTGVYTGNTIYF.

This CDR3 is CASSSTGPDTQYF. DNA for the CDR3: TGTGCCAGCAGCTCGACAGGTCCAGATACGCAGTATTTT. V and J are TRBV7-7 and TRBJ2-3; perhaps TRBD1 as D (6 bases). The CDR3 length is 13 residues. Trimming stripped 4 bases from V and 4 bases from J, with 9 bases between. Germline V gene data show CDR1 as SSHAT and CDR2 as FNYEAQ (reference sequence).

The chain recombines TRBV6-6 with TRBJ2-7; D is possibly TRBD1 (5 bases). Per the germline V gene, CDR1 is MNHNY and CDR2 is SVGAGI (reference sequence). Between the trimmed V and J ends, which lost 5 bases and 2 bases, there was a span of 7 bases. The CDR3 is 12 amino acids. CDR3 sequence reads: CASSPGTYEQYF. DNA of the CDR3: TGTGCCAGCAGTCCAGGGACCTACGAGCAGTACTTC.

This sequence joins TRBV30 and TRBJ2-7; TRBD2 agrees at 10 bases. V shed 7 bases, J shed 4 bases, and the junction held 4 bases outside the gene matches. The CDR3 covers 12 residues. Germline values: CDR1 GTSNPN, CDR2 SVGIG (reference sequence). The CDR3: CASKAGGYEQYF. CDR3 sequence (DNA): TGTGCCTCTAAAGCGGGAGGGTACGAGCAGTACTTC.

CDR3 bases: TGTGCCTGGAGTGTGCAGGGTTGGGAGCAGTACTTC. It specifies CAWSVQGWEQYF. The chain joins TRBV30 to TRBJ2-7; weak D call: TRBD1 (5 bases). The CDR3 runs 12 residues. The germline V gene has CDR1 GTSNPN and CDR2 SVGIG (reference sequence). Trimming stripped 0 bases from V and 7 bases from J, with 10 bases between.

The chain is built from TRBV9 and TRBJ1-1; no reliable D call. CDR1 and CDR2 (germline): SGDLS, YYNGEE. Deletions cut 0 bases from V and 2 bases from J, with 8 bases between. The CDR3 runs 14 residues. The CDR3 bases are TGTGCCAGCAGCGTAGTTCCTCCTAACACTGAAGCTTTCTTT. Protein: CASSVVPPNTEAFF.

The chain uses TRBV19 and TRBJ2-7, with a possible D match to TRBD2 (6 bases). There are 14 residues in the CDR3. Trimming stripped 6 bases from V and 0 bases from J, with 12 bases between. Germline CDR1 and CDR2: LNHDA and SQIVND (reference sequence). The CDR3: CASSASGLSYEQYF. The DNA of the CDR3 is TGTGCCAGTAGCGCGAGCGGGCTCTCCTACGAGCAGTACTTC.

The genes are TRBV21-1 and TRBJ1-5. TRBV21-1 is tagged as a pseudogene. The CDR3 is 11 amino acids. CDR3 region: CARSLDQPQHF. The CDR3 DNA is TGTGCCAGGTCCCTAGATCAGCCCCAGCATTTT.

The chain uses TRBV7-2 and TRBJ2-1; D is ambiguous. Germline-derived CDR1 and CDR2 are SGHTA and FQGNSA. V was pared by 1 base and J by 12 bases, with 10 bases between. CDR3 size: 12 residues. The CDR3 region is CASSLGAVRQFF. The CDR3 bases are TGTGCCAGCAGCTTAGGGGCCGTAAGGCAGTTCTTC.

J is TRBJ1-2 and V is TRBV6-5; 8 bases line up with TRBD1. The CDR3 consists of 16 residues. CDR1 and CDR2 (germline): MNHEY, SVGAGI. The ends lost 0 bases at V and 4 bases at J; junction bases unmatched: 7. CDR3 DNA sequence: TGTGCCAGCAGTTACTCCTACCTACAGGGGGGCTATGGCTACACCTTC. This sequence encodes CASSYSYLQGGYGYTF.

V is TRBV19 and J is TRBJ2-1; 8 positions agree with TRBD1. Germline V gives CDR1 LNHDA, CDR2 SQIVND (reference sequence). The CDR3 covers 14 residues. The V gene end was trimmed by 8 bases and the J gene end by 6 bases; junction bases not matched to a gene: 9. The chain's CDR3 is CASQDGQGFNEQFF. CDR3 DNA sequence: TGTGCCAGTCAAGACGGACAGGGTTTCAATGAGCAGTTCTTC.